This T cell receptor (beta chain) comes out of a study of beta chain features in type 1 diabetes. Study findings and constraints: Shortening of TCRB CDR3s, moderate but significant, appeared in all four CD4+ subsets of Type 1 diabetes patients.

This CDR3 is built from 17 residues. Trimming left V 0 bases short and J 2 bases short, with 12 bases between. Per the germline V gene, CDR1 is SGHRS and CDR2 is YFSETQ. This clone showed up just a few times. The antigen is unknown. Sequencing targeted expressed TCRB transcripts, as all isolated RNA had been reverse transcribed. TCRdb keeps only in-frame clones here, not all; method: immunoSEQ multiplex PCR. Counted here are some 240,000 clones, about a sixth occurring once; the ten biggest clones make up approximately 0.086%. The V call is TRBV5-1, the J call TRBJ2-6; D perhaps matches TRBD1 (5 bases). The receptor was isolated from a man aged 25 to 40 with type 1 diabetes. Sequencing was performed on naive CD4+ T cells from blood. The CDR3 DNA is TGCGCCAGCAGCTTGGACGCCCAGGGAACTGGGGCCAACGTCCTGACTTTC. It specifies CASSLDAQGTGANVLTF. Drawing the rest from reference TRBV5-1 and TRBJ2-6, the complete variable domain is KAGVTQTPRYLIKTRGQQVTLSCSPISGHRSVSWYQQTPGQGLQFLFEYFSETQRNKGNFPGRFSGRQFSNSRSEMNVSTLELGDSALYLCASSLDAQGTGANVLTFGAGSRLTVL.